This T cell receptor (beta chain) was recovered during a study of shared clonotypes between healthy human individuals (dated by TCRdb to 2018 to 2021). About the investigation overall: Two women and a few men aged 18 to 49 years were included in the cohort. For each donor, three plates each were used for CD4 naive and CD4 memory, two plates were used for CD8 naive, and one plate was used for CD8 memory. To estimate repertoire size and how much clonotypes are shared between individuals, the study performed deep sequencing of blood TCR repertoires from roughly five healthy adults. To increase sequencing depth and limit assay-specific biases, TCR repertoire library preparation and sequencing were carried out by different laboratories using diverse techniques. Leukapheresis yielded between about 0.8 and 8.9 billion PBMCs per donor. Points the paper makes about the study in general: Pairwise subsampling led to the expectation that sequencing depth would affect the degree of clonotype sharing among donors. Compared with non-shared clonotypes, clonotypes shared by all four sorted-subset donors had higher generation probabilities. Rarefaction of sorted-subset datasets indicated incomplete sequencing despite the large sequencing depth. Larger estimated clonotype richness was generally found for naive subsets than for memory subsets. Sampling was limited to blood, and TCR repertoires in tissue likely differ from TCR repertoires in blood. Approximately 5% of naive CD4, 3% to 4% of naive CD8, approximately 2% of memory CD4, and about 0.4% of memory CD8 clonotypes were shared across a few donors. Because the study included a small number of donors, the genetic and exposure-history diversity represented was limited.

Using the deep immunoSEQ assay, multiplex PCR amplified TCR CDR3 regions from genomic DNA. Genomic DNA extracted from each cell subset was distributed evenly over all wells of several immunoSEQ 96-well plates, and each plate served as one replicate. For sorted subsets, 200 ng of genomic DNA, equivalent to some 30,000 T cell genomes, went into each replicate PCR. Purified libraries were measured with a Qubit 3.0 fluorometer, size-checked on a Bioanalyzer 2100, and measured again with the KAPA Library Quantification kit. Every immunoSEQ 96-well plate was sequenced on a separate single-read 150-cycle Illumina NextSeq 550 flow cell. The authors' analysis ran thus. Because only junctional sequences without quality scores were contained in the immunoSEQ output, filtering matching that applied to full-length reads could not be performed. To assign V/J genes and CDR3, sequences were annotated using PyIR, a Python wrapper for IgBLAST v1.9, with IMGT germline references. Reads were removed for weak V/J assignments (E-value above 1e-6), missing CDR3, stop codons, out-of-frame junctions, or ambiguous translated residues. V3J clonotypes were defined as sequences sharing an identical inferred V gene, J gene, and CDR3 amino acid sequence. The percentage overlap between two repertoires was calculated by dividing the number of shared unique clonotypes by the size of the smaller repertoire. Richness of each repertoire was evaluated using RTK rarefaction, the Chao1 estimator, and Recon v2.1 estimates of unobserved clonotypes. Generation probabilities were computed with OLGA for all TCRbeta clonotypes obtained by the gDNA method from four donors. What TCRdb holds here is the immuneACCESS table cut down to in-frame rearrangements. Part of the clones is not present; checked against another copy, under half of the missing clones reflect an unresolved V gene, and the others are unexplained. V and J calls and clone size come straight from that table; D and trimming were deduced from the DNA. Recorded for this sample are 2,500,000 or so clones; over 85% of them occurred a single time. The ten largest clones add up to approximately 0.37% of the sample.

Donors were healthy HIV-negative adults with no recently reported acute infections or vaccinations. Every donor was a Caucasian adult residing in Nashville, Tennessee, USA. CD4+ T cells were enriched by magnetic negative selection; naive cells were then positively selected on CD45RA, and the negative fraction formed the memory subset. Blood was collected by leukapheresis, and PBMCs were isolated by Ficoll-Histopaque density gradient centrifugation and then cryopreserved in liquid nitrogen vapor phase. Analytical flow cytometry was used to check the purity and quantity of each magnetically sorted T cell population. Genomic DNA was isolated from each sorted fraction and quantified by UV absorbance on a Nanodrop 2000c. As for this clone: It has no known antigen specificity. One end of the junction fails to match germline, which may point to a read error.

Sequencing was performed on naive CD4+ T cells from PBMCs. What the cell subset or site label conveys for this sample: CD45RA+ positively selected. This clonotype was obtained from a man younger than 30 in good health. Some clones in this sample may be carry-over from other donors' samples.

The CDR3 region: CASSITFDSSGLHF. In nucleotides, the sequence is TGTGCCAGTAGTATAACATTCGACAGTTCGGGACTCCACTTC. Rearrangement joined TRBV19 to TRBJ2-5; a tentative D call is TRBD2 (6 bases match). CDR1 and CDR2 are drawn from the germline V gene (reference sequence): LNHDA, SQIVND. The cysteine opens and the phenylalanine closes a CDR3 of 14 amino acids. Just CDR3 DNA is preserved here, 42 bases in frame from base 1.